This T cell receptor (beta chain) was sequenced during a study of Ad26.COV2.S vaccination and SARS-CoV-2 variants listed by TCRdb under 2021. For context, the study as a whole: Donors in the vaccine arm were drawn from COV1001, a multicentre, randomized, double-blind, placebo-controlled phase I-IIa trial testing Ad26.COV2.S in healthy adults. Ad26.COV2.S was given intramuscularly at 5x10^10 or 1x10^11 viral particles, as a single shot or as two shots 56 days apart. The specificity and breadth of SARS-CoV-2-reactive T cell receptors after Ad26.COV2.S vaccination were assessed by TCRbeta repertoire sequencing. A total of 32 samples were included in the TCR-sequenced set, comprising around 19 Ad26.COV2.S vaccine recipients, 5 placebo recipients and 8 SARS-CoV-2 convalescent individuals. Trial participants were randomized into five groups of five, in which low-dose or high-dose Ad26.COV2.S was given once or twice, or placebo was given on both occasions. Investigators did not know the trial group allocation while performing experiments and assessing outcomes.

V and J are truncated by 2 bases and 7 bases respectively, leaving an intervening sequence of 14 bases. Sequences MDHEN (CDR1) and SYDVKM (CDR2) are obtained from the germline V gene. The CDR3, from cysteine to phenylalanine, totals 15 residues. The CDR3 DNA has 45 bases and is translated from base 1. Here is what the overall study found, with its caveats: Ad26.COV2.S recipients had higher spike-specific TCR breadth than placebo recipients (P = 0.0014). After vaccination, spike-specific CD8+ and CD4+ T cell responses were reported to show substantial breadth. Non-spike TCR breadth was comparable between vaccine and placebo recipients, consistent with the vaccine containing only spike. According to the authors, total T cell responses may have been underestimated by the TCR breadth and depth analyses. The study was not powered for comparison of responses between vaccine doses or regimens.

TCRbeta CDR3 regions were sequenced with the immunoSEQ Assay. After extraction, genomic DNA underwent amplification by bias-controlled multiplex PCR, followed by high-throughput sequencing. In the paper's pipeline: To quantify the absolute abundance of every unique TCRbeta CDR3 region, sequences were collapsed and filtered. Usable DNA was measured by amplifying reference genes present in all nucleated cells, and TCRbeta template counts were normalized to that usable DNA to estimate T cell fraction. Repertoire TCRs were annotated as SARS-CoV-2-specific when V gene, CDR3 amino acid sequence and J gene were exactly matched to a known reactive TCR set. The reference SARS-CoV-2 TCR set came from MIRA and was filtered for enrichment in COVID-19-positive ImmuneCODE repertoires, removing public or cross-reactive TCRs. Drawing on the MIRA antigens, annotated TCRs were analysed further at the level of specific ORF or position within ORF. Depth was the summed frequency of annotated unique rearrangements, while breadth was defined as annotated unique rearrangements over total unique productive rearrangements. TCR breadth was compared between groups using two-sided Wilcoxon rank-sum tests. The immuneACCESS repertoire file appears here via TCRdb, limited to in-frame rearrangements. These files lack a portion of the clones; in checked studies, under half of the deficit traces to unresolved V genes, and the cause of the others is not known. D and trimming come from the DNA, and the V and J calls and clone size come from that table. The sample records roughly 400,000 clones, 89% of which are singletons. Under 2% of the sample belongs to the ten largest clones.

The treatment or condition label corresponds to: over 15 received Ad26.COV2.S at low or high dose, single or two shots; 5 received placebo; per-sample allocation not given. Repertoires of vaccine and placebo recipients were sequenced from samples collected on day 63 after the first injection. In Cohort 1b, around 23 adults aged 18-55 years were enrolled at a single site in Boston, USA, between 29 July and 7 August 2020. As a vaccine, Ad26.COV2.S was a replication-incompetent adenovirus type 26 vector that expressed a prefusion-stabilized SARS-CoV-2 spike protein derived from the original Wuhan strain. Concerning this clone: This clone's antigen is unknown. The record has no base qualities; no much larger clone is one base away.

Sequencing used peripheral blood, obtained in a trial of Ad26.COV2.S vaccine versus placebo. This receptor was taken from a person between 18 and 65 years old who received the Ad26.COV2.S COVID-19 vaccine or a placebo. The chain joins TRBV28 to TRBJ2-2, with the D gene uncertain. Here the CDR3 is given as CASSLPVGYDGELFF. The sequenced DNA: TGTGCCAGCAGTTTACCCGTGGGGTACGACGGGGAGCTGTTTTTT.